These 10 T cell receptor beta chains came from one sample sequenced in a study of shared clonotypes between healthy human individuals. Data came from immunoSEQ multiplex PCR; TCRdb stores just in-frame clones and leaves some out. The profile shows 2 million to 2.5 million clones, roughly 95% of them singletons. Sequencing used naive CD4+ T cells sorted from blood. Subset: CD45RA+ positively selected. The receptors shown here come from a man younger than 30 in good health.

This chain joins TRBV28 and TRBJ1-6, with TRBD1 as a possible D gene (6 bases). V lost 7 bases and J lost 0, with 16 bases in between. The CDR3 consists of 17 residues. Per germline, CDR1 MDHEN and CDR2 SYDVKM. CDR3 residues: CASKGDWASSYNSPLHF. The CDR3 DNA follows: TGTGCCAGCAAGGGGGACTGGGCAAGCTCCTATAATTCACCCCTCCACTTT.

This clone is a singleton in its sample. The sample holds other DNA sequences that translate to the same CDR3. CDR3 region: CASSVDGGYGYTF. The DNA of the CDR3 is TGTGCCAGCAGCGTAGACGGAGGCTATGGCTACACCTTC. The chain is built from TRBV9 and TRBJ1-2; unclear D gene. CDR3 size: 13 residues. V shed 0 bases and J shed 4 bases, with 7 bases lying between them. Germline V lookup: CDR1 SGDLS, CDR2 YYNGEE.

The rearrangement links TRBV4-3 to TRBJ1-2, with D uncertain. The germline V gene encodes CDR1 LGHNA and CDR2 YSLEER. The length of the CDR3 is 15 residues. V was cut by 0 bases and J by 3 bases, with 11 bases left in between. This chain's CDR3 is CASSQDRAEHYGYTF. The CDR3 DNA is TGCGCCAGCAGCCAAGATCGTGCAGAACACTATGGCTACACCTTC.

The rearrangement links TRBV7-9 to TRBJ2-5; TRBD1 or TRBD2 may be the D gene (5 bases each). V shed 2 bases and J shed 1 base, with 14 bases lying between them. Germline CDR1 and CDR2: SEHNR and FQNEAQ (reference sequence). CDR3 length: 16 amino acids. CDR3 loop: CASSLMGVKLQETQYF. The CDR3 bases are TGTGCCAGCAGCTTAATGGGGGTTAAACTCCAAGAGACCCAGTACTTC.

Written as DNA, the CDR3 is TGTGCCAGCAGCCAAGATTGGTGGGAGACCCAGTACTTC. Amino acids: CASSQDWWETQYF. The gene calls are TRBV4-2 and TRBJ2-5; D gene unclear. Trimming removed 0 bases at V and 5 bases at J, with 7 bases between. The CDR3 runs to 13 residues. Germline CDR1 is LGHNA and CDR2 is YNFKEQ.

The chain carries TRBV7-6 and TRBJ2-3, with 11 nucleotides matching TRBD2. This CDR3 is built from 17 residues. V was clipped by 3 bases and J by 3 bases; unmatched bases: 8. The germline gives CDR1 SGHVS, CDR2 FNYEAQ. The CDR3 loop reads CASSFRSSGGATDTQYF. The CDR3 nucleotides read TGTGCCAGCAGCTTCCGGAGTAGCGGGGGGGCGACAGATACGCAGTATTTT.

This sequence joins TRBV4-3 and TRBJ2-7, with TRBD1 matching 9 bases. Germline trimming cut 1 base from V and 1 base from J; bases unmatched to any gene: 11. The CDR3 covers 18 residues. The germline V gene has CDR1 LGHNA and CDR2 YSLEER. The CDR3 coding sequence is TGCGCCAGCAGCCAAGCGGTGCGGGAGACAGGGGGATCCTACGAGCAGTACTTC. It encodes CASSQAVRETGGSYEQYF.

This sequence joins TRBV6-5 and TRBJ1-2; D is unclear. Germline V gene sequence: CDR1 MNHEY, CDR2 SVGAGI. This CDR3 comprises 14 residues. V lost 4 bases and J 4 bases, leaving 13 bases between the germline ends. CDR3 loop: CASSSFGSPYGYTF. In nucleotides, the CDR3 is TGTGCCAGCAGTTCCTTTGGGAGTCCCTATGGCTACACCTTC.

The chain links TRBV10-3 to TRBJ1-1, with D tentatively TRBD1 (5 bases). The ends were cut back, 0 bases at V and 10 bases at J, with 12 bases in the middle. This CDR3 has 13 residues. From germline, CDR1 is ENHRY and CDR2 SYGVKD. CDR3 DNA: TGTGCCATCAGTGAGTCTTTGGCAGGGCCAGCTTTCTTT. Translation: CAISESLAGPAFF.

This CDR3 is CASSLAQSSYNEQFF. Here the CDR3 DNA reads TGTGCCAGCAGTTTAGCCCAGTCCTCCTACAATGAGCAGTTCTTC. The chain links TRBV28 to TRBJ2-1; D gene unclear. CDR1 is MDHEN, CDR2 SYDVKM, per germline. The length of the CDR3 is 15 residues. With 2 bases removed from V and 0 bases from J, the gap between germline ends came to 8 bases.